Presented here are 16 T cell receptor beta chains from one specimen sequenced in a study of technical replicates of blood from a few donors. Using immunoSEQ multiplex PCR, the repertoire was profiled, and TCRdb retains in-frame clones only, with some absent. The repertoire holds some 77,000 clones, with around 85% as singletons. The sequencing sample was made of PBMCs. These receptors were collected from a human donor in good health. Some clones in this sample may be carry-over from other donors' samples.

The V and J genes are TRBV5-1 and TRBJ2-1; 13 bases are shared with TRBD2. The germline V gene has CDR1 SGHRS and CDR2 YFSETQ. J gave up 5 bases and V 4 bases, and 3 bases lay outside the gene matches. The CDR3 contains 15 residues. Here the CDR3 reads CASSGLAGVNNEQFF. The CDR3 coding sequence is TGCGCCAGCAGCGGACTAGCGGGAGTTAACAATGAGCAGTTCTTC.

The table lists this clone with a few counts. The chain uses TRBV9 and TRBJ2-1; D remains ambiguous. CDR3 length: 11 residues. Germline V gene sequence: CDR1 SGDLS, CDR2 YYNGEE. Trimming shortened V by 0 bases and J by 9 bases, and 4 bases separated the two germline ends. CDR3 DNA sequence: TGTGCCAGCAGCGTAGGGAGTGAGCAGTTCTTC. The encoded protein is CASSVGSEQFF. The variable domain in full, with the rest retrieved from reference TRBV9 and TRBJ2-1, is DSGVTQTPKHLITATGQRVTLRCSPRSGDLSVYWYQQSLDQGLQFLIQYYNGEERAKGNILERFSAQQFPDLHSELNLSSLELGDSALYFCASSVGSEQFFGPGTRLTVL.

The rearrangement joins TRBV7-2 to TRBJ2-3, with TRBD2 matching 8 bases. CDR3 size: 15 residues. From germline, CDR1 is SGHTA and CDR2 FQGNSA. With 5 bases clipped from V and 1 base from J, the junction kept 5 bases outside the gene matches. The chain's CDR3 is CASSPTSARTDTQYF. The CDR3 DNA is TGTGCCAGCAGCCCGACTAGCGCGCGCACAGATACGCAGTATTTT.

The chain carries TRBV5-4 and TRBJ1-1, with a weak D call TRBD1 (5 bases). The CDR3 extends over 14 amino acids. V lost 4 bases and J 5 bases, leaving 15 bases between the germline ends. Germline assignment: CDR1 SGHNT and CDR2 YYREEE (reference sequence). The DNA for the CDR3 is TGTGCCAGCAGCCCGGGGGTGGGGGAGACTGAAGCTTTCTTT. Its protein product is CASSPGVGETEAFF.

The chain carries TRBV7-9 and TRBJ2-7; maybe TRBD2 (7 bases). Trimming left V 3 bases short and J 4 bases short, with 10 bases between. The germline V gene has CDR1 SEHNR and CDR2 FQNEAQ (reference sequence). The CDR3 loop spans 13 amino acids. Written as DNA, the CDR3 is TGTGCCAGCAGCTTCGGGGGGCCTTACGAGCAGTACTTC. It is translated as CASSFGGPYEQYF.

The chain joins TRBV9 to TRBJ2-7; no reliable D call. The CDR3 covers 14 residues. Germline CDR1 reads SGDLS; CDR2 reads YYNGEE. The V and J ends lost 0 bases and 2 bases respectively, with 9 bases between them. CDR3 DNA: TGTGCCAGCAGCGTAGGAGTAACGCCCTACGAGCAGTACTTC. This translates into CASSVGVTPYEQYF.

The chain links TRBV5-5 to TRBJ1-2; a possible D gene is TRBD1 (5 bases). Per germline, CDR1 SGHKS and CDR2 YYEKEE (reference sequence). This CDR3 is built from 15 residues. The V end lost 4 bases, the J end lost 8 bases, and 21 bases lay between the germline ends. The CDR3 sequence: CASSGGVGGPHGYTF. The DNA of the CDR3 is TGTGCCAGCAGCGGAGGTGTGGGGGGACCCCACGGCTACACCTTC. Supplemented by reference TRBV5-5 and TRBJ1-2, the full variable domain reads DAGVTQSPTHLIKTRGQQVTLRCSPISGHKSVSWYQQVLGQGPQFIFQYYEKEERGRGNFPDRFSARQFPNYSSELNVNALLLGDSALYLCASSGGVGGPHGYTFGSGTRLTVV.

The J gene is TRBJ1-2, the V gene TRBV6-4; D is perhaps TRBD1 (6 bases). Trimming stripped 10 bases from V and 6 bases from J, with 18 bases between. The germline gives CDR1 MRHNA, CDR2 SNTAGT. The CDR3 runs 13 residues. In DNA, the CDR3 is TGTGCCATGCCCGAGGGGGGGGCGGATGGCTACACCTTC. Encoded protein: CAMPEGGADGYTF.

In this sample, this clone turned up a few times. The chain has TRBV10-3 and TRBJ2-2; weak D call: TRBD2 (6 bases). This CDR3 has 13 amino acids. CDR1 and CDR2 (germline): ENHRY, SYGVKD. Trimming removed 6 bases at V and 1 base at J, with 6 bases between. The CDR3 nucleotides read TGTGCCATCAGGGGGGGGAACACCGGGGAGCTGTTTTTT. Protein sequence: CAIRGGNTGELFF.

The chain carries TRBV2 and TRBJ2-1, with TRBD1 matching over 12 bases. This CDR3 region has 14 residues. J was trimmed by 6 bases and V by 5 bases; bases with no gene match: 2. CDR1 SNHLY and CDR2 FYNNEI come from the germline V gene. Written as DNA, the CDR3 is TGTGCCAGCAGTCGGGACAGGGGGCTCAATGAGCAGTTCTTC. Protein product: CASSRDRGLNEQFF.

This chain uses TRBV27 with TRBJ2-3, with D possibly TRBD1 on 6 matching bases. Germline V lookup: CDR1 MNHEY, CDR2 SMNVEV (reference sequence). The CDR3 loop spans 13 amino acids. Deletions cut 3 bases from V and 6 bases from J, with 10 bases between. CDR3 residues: CASSFERGDTQYF. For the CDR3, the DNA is TGTGCCAGCAGTTTTGAAAGGGGGGATACGCAGTATTTT.

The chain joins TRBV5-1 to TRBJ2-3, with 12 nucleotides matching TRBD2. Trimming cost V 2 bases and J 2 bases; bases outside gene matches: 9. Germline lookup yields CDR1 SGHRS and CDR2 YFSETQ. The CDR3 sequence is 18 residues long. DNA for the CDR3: TGCGCCAGCAGCTTAGAACTAGCGGGGGGCCCGTACACAGATACGCAGTATTTT. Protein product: CASSLELAGGPYTDTQYF.

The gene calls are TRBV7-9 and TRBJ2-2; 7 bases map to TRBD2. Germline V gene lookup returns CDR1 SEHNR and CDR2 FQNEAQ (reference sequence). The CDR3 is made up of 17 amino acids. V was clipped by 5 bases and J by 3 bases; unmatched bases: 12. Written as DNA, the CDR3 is TGTGCCAGCAGCCCCGGAACTAGCGTCCTAGACACCGGGGAGCTGTTTTTT. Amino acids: CASSPGTSVLDTGELFF.

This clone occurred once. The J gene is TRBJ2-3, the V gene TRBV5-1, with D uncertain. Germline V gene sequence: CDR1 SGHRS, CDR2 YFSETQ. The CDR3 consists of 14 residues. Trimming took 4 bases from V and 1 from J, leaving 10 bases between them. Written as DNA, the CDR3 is TGCGCCAGCAGCGGGCAAATTGGCACAGATACGCAGTATTTT. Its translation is CASSGQIGTDTQYF.

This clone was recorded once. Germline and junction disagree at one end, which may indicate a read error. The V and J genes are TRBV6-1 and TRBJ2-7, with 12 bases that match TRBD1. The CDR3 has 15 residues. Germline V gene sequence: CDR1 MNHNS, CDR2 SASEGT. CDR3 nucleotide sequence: TGTGCCAGCAGGGAAGGGACAGGGGGCCTGGATGAGCAGTACTTC. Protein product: CASREGTGGLDEQYF.

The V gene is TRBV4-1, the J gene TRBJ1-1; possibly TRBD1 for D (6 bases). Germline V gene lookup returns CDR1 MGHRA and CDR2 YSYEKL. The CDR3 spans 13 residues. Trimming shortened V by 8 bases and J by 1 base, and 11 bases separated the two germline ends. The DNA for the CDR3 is TGCGCCAGCTCTAGGACAGCGAACACTGAAGCTTTCTTT. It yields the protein CASSRTANTEAFF.